What follows is one T cell receptor beta chain and its context. Its antigen remains unknown. TCRdb reanalysed the reads using MiXCR and keeps one entry per CDR3 protein. This repertoire shows some 700,000 distinct CDR3 sequences, approximately 33% found once; its top ten account for roughly 18%. The sample belongs to a study of T cell repertoires in cytomegalovirus infection. Germline CDR1 and CDR2: LGHDT and YNNKEL (reference sequence). Trimming pared 4 bases from V and 2 bases from J, leaving 17 bases between. The CDR3 contains 16 residues. The clonotype was recovered from a human donor in good health (CMV status not recorded). Some clones in this sample may be carry-over from other donors' samples. This chain connects TRBV3-1 to TRBJ2-5; maybe TRBD2 (6 bases). The sample in question was cultured PBMCs, obtained from culture after CMV antigen stimulation. In DNA, the CDR3 is TGTGCCAGCAGCCTCTCCCGGGGGAAATCACAAGAGACCCAGTACTTC. Encoded protein: CASSLSRGKSQETQYF.